This TCR beta chain appears in the sequencing data of a study of PD-1 blockade in classical Hodgkin lymphoma. CDR1 and CDR2 (germline): MNHEY, SMNVEV (reference sequence). Trimming took off 0 bases at V and 0 bases at J, with 9 bases between the two ends. The CDR3 is 15 amino acids. Brentuximab vedotin exposure varied among the patients, all of whom had relapsed after autologous stem cell transplantation. Some clones are missing from TCRdb's copy, which holds only in-frame ones; the method was immunoSEQ multiplex PCR. The data hold about 40,000 clones, with 70% to 90% observed a single time. Study outcomes and limitations: Individuals who commenced nivolumab within less than 1 year of ASCT were excluded. There was a significant rise in CD4+ TCR diversity by C4D1, with no such rise for CD8+.

As regards this clone: Antigen unknown.

This material consisted of peripheral blood mononuclear cells (PBMCs), taken before the second cycle of nivolumab. This TCR came from a human donor with classical Hodgkin lymphoma. The chain carries TRBV27 and TRBJ2-7; D remains ambiguous. CDR3: CASSLSLRLSYEQYF. The CDR3 DNA follows: TGTGCCAGCAGTTTATCCCTTAGACTCTCCTACGAGCAGTACTTC.